These 31 T cell receptor beta chains came from one sample sequenced in a study of OX40 agonist ivuxolimab in advanced cancers. TCRdb's table, derived via immunoSEQ multiplex PCR, lists solely in-frame clones and lacks some. Here the sample spans tens of thousands of clones, 86% being singletons. Material: CD4+ or CD8+ T cells sorted from blood, obtained in a trial of the OX40 agonist ivuxolimab. These receptors all come from an adult with an advanced solid tumor such as melanoma, head and neck, liver or kidney cancer.

The gene calls are TRBV10-3 and TRBJ2-1, with unresolved D. Deletions cut 0 bases from V and 10 bases from J, with 4 bases between. The CDR3 is made up of 11 amino acids. Germline CDR1 and CDR2: ENHRY and SYGVKD. The CDR3 DNA reads TGTGCCATCAGTGAGTCGGGGGAGCAGTTCTTC. Its protein is CAISESGEQFF.

This clone was counted only a few times. In DNA form, the CDR3 reads TGTGCCAGCAGCTTCGGGACAGCGAACTATGGCTACACCTTC. Residues: CASSFGTANYGYTF. The V gene is TRBV5-4, the J gene TRBJ1-2; 7 nucleotides match TRBD1. V shed 2 bases, J shed 2 bases, and the junction held 3 bases outside the gene matches. Per germline, CDR1 SGHNT and CDR2 YYREEE (reference sequence). This CDR3 has 14 residues.

The count of this clone is one. The chain is built from TRBV27 and TRBJ1-1; 10 bases line up with TRBD1. This CDR3 has 15 amino acids. The trim removed 3 bases at V and 1 base at J, leaving 2 bases unmatched. CDR1 and CDR2 (germline): MNHEY, SMNVEV (reference sequence). CDR3 amino acids: CASSFGDRGNTEAFF. The CDR3 coding sequence is TGTGCCAGCAGTTTTGGGGACAGGGGGAACACTGAAGCTTTCTTT.

This chain joins TRBV5-1 and TRBJ2-5; 10 nucleotides match TRBD2. This CDR3 comprises 16 residues. The germline CDR1 and CDR2 sequences are SGHRS and YFSETQ. V was pared by 2 bases and J by 1 base, with 5 bases of the junction left unmatched. Written as DNA, the CDR3 is TGCGCCAGCAGCTTTGGTAGCGGGGGGTTCCAAGAGACCCAGTACTTC. It translates to CASSFGSGGFQETQYF.

The CDR3, as DNA: TGTGCCAGCAGTGTGGAAGGACTGAGCACAGATACGCAGTATTTT. This translates into CASSVEGLSTDTQYF. The V gene is TRBV6-4, the J gene TRBJ2-3; TRBD2 is a possible D gene (5 bases). The CDR3 totals 15 residues. CDR1 is MRHNA, CDR2 SNTAGT, per germline. The germline V and J ends were trimmed by 4 bases and 0 bases, with 11 bases remaining between them.

The V gene is TRBV28, the J gene TRBJ1-1, with D perhaps TRBD1 (5 bases). The CDR3 runs to 14 residues. From germline, CDR1 is MDHEN and CDR2 SYDVKM. Trimming pared 5 bases from V and 1 base from J, leaving 11 bases between. The CDR3 sequence is CASSLDGGNTEAFF. The DNA for the CDR3 is TGTGCCAGCAGTCTGGACGGGGGGAACACTGAAGCTTTCTTT.

The chain combines TRBV6-5 with TRBJ2-2, with D hard to call. This CDR3 comprises 13 residues. Germline V gives CDR1 MNHEY, CDR2 SVGAGI. Trimming left V 2 bases short and J 6 bases short, with 7 bases between. CDR3 DNA: TGTGCCAGCAGTTACGAGGTGCCCGGGGAGCTGTTTTTT. Amino acids: CASSYEVPGELFF.

The chain employs TRBV10-3 and TRBJ2-3; 11 bases map to TRBD2. Per the germline V gene, CDR1 is ENHRY and CDR2 is SYGVKD. The junction had 3 bases not matched to a gene; V was cut back by 6 bases and J by 4 bases. This CDR3 is built from 14 residues. The CDR3 region has the DNA TGTGCCATCAGCACTAGCGGGGGTTCAGATACGCAGTATTTT. The encoded protein is CAISTSGGSDTQYF.

This clone is classed as medium-sized (0.01 to 0.1%). The chain combines TRBV19 with TRBJ2-7; no clear D gene. Between the trimmed V and J ends, which lost 1 base and 2 bases, there was a span of 3 bases. The CDR3 is made up of 12 amino acids. Germline CDR1 and CDR2: LNHDA and SQIVND (reference sequence). This chain's CDR3 is CASSIGTYEQYF. The CDR3 nucleotides read TGTGCCAGTAGTATAGGTACCTACGAGCAGTACTTC. The whole variable domain, filled in from reference TRBV19 and TRBJ2-7, reads DGGITQSPKYLFRKEGQNVTLSCEQNLNHDAMYWYRQDPGQGLRLIYYSQIVNDFQKGDIAEGYSVSREKKESFPLTVTSAQKNPTAFYLCASSIGTYEQYFGPGTRLTVT.

The chain recombines TRBV27 with TRBJ1-5; no clear D. Germline CDR1 and CDR2: MNHEY and SMNVEV (reference sequence). The CDR3 is 13 residues long. V was pared by 3 bases and J by 6 bases, with 9 bases between. CDR3 nucleotides: TGTGCCAGCAGTTTTGATTACCGTCAGCCCCAGCATTTT. As protein: CASSFDYRQPQHF.

The chain joins TRBV7-2 to TRBJ2-1; D could derive from TRBD1 or TRBD2 (5 bases each). This CDR3 region has 14 residues. The ends were cut back, 1 base at V and 6 bases at J, with 10 bases in the middle. Per the germline V gene, CDR1 is SGHTA and CDR2 is FQGNSA. As DNA, the CDR3 is TGTGCCAGCAGCTTAGTGAGGGGCTCCAATGAGCAGTTCTTC. Translating gives CASSLVRGSNEQFF.

V usage is TRBV6-5 and J usage is TRBJ2-3; 8 bases match TRBD2. With 3 bases clipped from V and 5 bases from J, the junction kept 7 bases outside the gene matches. This CDR3 comprises 15 residues. Germline values: CDR1 MNHEY, CDR2 SVGAGI. This CDR3 is CASSYYGGAQDTQYF. The CDR3 DNA reads as TGTGCCAGCAGTTATTACGGGGGGGCCCAAGATACGCAGTATTTT.

This chain connects TRBV27 to TRBJ2-4; D call uncertain. Per germline, CDR1 MNHEY and CDR2 SMNVEV (reference sequence). The CDR3 consists of 18 residues. Trimming shortened V by 5 bases and J by 0 bases, and 20 bases separated the two germline ends. For the CDR3, the DNA is TGTGCCAGCAGTCCGTTCGTCGAGGCTCGAGGAGCCAAAAACATTCAGTACTTC. This encodes CASSPFVEARGAKNIQYF.

This clone was seen just once. For the CDR3, the DNA is TGTGCCAGCAGCTTAACCGGGGGGTCCTACAATGAGCAGTTCTTC. This codes for CASSLTGGSYNEQFF. The chain has TRBV11-1 and TRBJ2-1; 7 bases fit TRBD2. This CDR3 contains 15 residues. Germline assignment: CDR1 SGHAT and CDR2 FQDESV (reference sequence). J gave up 1 base and V 2 bases, and 2 bases lay outside the gene matches.

The chain uses TRBV6-6 and TRBJ2-7; D perhaps matches TRBD2 (5 bases). V dropped 5 bases and J dropped 6 bases, with 14 bases sitting between them. The V gene's germline CDR1 is MNHNY and CDR2 SVGAGI (reference sequence). There are 13 residues in the CDR3. Written as DNA, the CDR3 is TGTGCCAGCAGTCCCCCCCTCCGGGGCGAGCAGTACTTC. Residues: CASSPPLRGEQYF.

The chain carries TRBV7-2 and TRBJ1-1; D might be TRBD1 (5 bases). Trimming removed 7 bases from V and 11 bases from J, with 17 bases in between. CDR3 length equals 12 residues. CDR1 and CDR2 (germline): SGHTA, FQGNSA. CDR3 protein: CASTPPGGAAFF. The CDR3 DNA reads as TGTGCCAGCACCCCTCCTGGAGGGGCGGCTTTCTTT.

This sequence joins TRBV18 and TRBJ1-1, with D possibly TRBD1 on 5 matching bases. The CDR3 extends over 15 amino acids. Germline assignment: CDR1 KGHSH and CDR2 LQKENI. The germline V and J ends were trimmed by 4 bases and 0 bases, with 12 bases remaining between them. CDR3 nucleotide sequence: TGTGCCAGCTCACAATCCTCGACAGTGAACACTGAAGCTTTCTTT. As protein: CASSQSSTVNTEAFF.

This chain uses TRBV7-3 with TRBJ1-1, with D hard to call. CDR3 length equals 15 residues. Trimming removed 7 bases at V and 0 bases at J, with 15 bases between. The germline V gene has CDR1 SGHTA and CDR2 FQGTGA. The CDR3 DNA is TGTGCCAGCAAGCTTGGGAGCGTAATGAACACTGAAGCTTTCTTT. Its protein is CASKLGSVMNTEAFF.

The V call is TRBV5-6, the J call TRBJ2-3; TRBD1 agrees at 9 bases. The CDR3 runs to 17 residues. From germline, CDR1 is SGHDT and CDR2 YYEEEE. V lost 2 bases to trimming and J lost 4 bases; unmatched junction nucleotides: 11. As DNA, the CDR3 is TGTGCCAGCAGCTTACCGGGACAGGGCTTAGGGGCAGATACGCAGTATTTT. Translated, it gives CASSLPGQGLGADTQYF.

The chain is built from TRBV6-5 and TRBJ1-5; TRBD1 might be the D (6 bases). The germline V and J ends were trimmed by 6 bases and 1 base, with 13 bases remaining between them. Germline V CDR1 and CDR2: MNHEY, SVGAGI. The CDR3 runs 15 residues. The CDR3 DNA reads as TGTGCCAGCAGCCAACAGGGTGGAAGCAATCAGCCCCAGCATTTT. It translates to CASSQQGGSNQPQHF.

This chain links TRBV10-3 with TRBJ1-6, with 8 positions matching TRBD1. Germline CDR1 ENHRY, CDR2 SYGVKD. V shed 3 bases and J 10 bases; nucleotides not matched to a gene: 8. The CDR3 contains 15 residues. The CDR3 sequence: CAISDAAGGRSPLHF. The CDR3 DNA follows: TGTGCCATCAGTGACGCGGCAGGGGGCAGATCACCCCTCCACTTT.

The chain recombines TRBV5-6 with TRBJ2-7; TRBD2 matches 8 bases. Germline lookup yields CDR1 SGHDT and CDR2 YYEEEE. V lost 1 base to trimming and J lost 2 bases; unmatched junction nucleotides: 5. The length of the CDR3 is 15 residues. In DNA, the CDR3 is TGTGCCAGCAGCTTGCAGGGCGGGGGGCCCTACGAGCAGTACTTC. Protein sequence: CASSLQGGGPYEQYF.

The sample holds one count of this clone. The V gene is TRBV15, the J gene TRBJ2-2; D not certain. The germline gives CDR1 LNHNV, CDR2 YYDKDF (reference sequence). Trimming cost V 5 bases and J 1 base, with 8 bases left between them. This CDR3 comprises 14 residues. CDR3 residues: CATSLNWNTGELFF. CDR3 nucleotides: TGTGCCACCAGCCTAAATTGGAACACCGGGGAGCTGTTTTTT.

This sequence joins TRBV28 and TRBJ1-1; 7 bases align to TRBD1. With 3 bases clipped from V and 3 bases from J, the junction kept 4 bases outside the gene matches. Germline V lookup: CDR1 MDHEN, CDR2 SYDVKM. The CDR3 is made up of 14 amino acids. The CDR3 reads CASSFRGRYTEAFF. The CDR3 nucleotides are TGTGCCAGCAGTTTTAGGGGGCGATACACTGAAGCTTTCTTT.

The J gene is TRBJ2-1, the V gene TRBV18; the D call may be TRBD1 or TRBD2 (5 bases each). V lost 3 bases to trimming and J lost 9 bases, with 18 bases between them. This CDR3 has 15 residues. Germline CDR1 and CDR2: KGHSH and LQKENI. CDR3 DNA: TGTGCCAGCTCACCTCAGTCGCAGGGAGAGGGTGAGCAGTTCTTC. This encodes CASSPQSQGEGEQFF.

The chain carries TRBV6-1 and TRBJ2-2; D is undetermined. The CDR3 extends over 13 amino acids. The V gene lost 7 bases and the J gene lost 0 bases, with 6 bases spanning the gap. CDR1 and CDR2 from the germline V gene are MNHNS and SASEGT. This chain's CDR3 is CASKLSNTGELFF. As DNA, the CDR3 is TGTGCCAGCAAGCTATCGAACACCGGGGAGCTGTTTTTT.

The chain links TRBV4-3 to TRBJ2-2, with TRBD2 as a possible D gene (6 bases). Trimming shortened V by 1 base and J by 0 bases, and 9 bases separated the two germline ends. Germline values: CDR1 LGHNA, CDR2 YSLEER. The CDR3 has 16 residues. Here the CDR3 DNA reads TGCGCCAGCAGCCAAGGGGAGGTCGCGAACACCGGGGAGCTGTTTTTT. Its translation is CASSQGEVANTGELFF.

The chain joins TRBV7-3 to TRBJ2-2, with D uncertain. This CDR3 has 12 residues. In germline, CDR1 is SGHTA, CDR2 FQGTGA. The V end was cut by 4 bases, the J end by 6 bases, with 6 bases between. CDR3 DNA: TGTGCCAGCAGCTCTAACGCCGGGGAGCTGTTTTTT. This translates into CASSSNAGELFF.

The chain uses TRBV5-1 and TRBJ2-3; D remains ambiguous. The CDR3 spans 15 residues. Trimming took 3 bases from V and 1 from J, leaving 12 bases between them. Germline V CDR1 and CDR2: SGHRS, YFSETQ. DNA for the CDR3: TGCGCCAGCAGCTCAAAATGGGGTGGCACAGATACGCAGTATTTT. Translation gives CASSSKWGGTDTQYF.

The gene calls are TRBV29-1 and TRBJ2-1, with D perhaps TRBD2 (6 bases). V gave up 2 bases and J gave up 4 bases, with 6 bases separating them. Germline CDR1 SQVTM, CDR2 ANQGSEA. This CDR3 comprises 12 residues. The CDR3 spells CSVERGYNEQFF. DNA for the CDR3: TGCAGCGTTGAACGGGGGTACAATGAGCAGTTCTTC.

The genes are TRBV28 and TRBJ1-2; TRBD1 might be the D (5 bases). V was cut by 5 bases and J by 0 bases, with 10 bases left in between. This CDR3 region has 14 residues. The V gene's germline CDR1 is MDHEN and CDR2 SYDVKM. In nucleotides, the CDR3 is TGTGCCAGCAGTCGCGGGGGGACTAACTATGGCTACACCTTC. As protein: CASSRGGTNYGYTF.